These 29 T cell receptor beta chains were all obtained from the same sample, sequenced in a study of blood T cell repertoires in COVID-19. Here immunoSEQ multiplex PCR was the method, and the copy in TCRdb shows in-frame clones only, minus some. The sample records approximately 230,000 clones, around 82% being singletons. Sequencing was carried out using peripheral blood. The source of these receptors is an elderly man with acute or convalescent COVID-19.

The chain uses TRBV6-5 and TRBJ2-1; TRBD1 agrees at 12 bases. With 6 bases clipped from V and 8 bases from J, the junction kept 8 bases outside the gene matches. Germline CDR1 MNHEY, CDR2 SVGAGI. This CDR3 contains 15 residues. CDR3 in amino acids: CASRVGDRGHDEQFF. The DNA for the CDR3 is TGTGCCAGCAGGGTGGGGGACAGGGGGCACGATGAGCAGTTCTTC.

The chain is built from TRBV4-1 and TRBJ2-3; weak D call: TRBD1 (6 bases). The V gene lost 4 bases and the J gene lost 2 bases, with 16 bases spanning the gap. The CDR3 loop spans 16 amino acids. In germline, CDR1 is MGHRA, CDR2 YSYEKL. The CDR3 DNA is TGCGCCAGCAGCCGAGTACAGGGTTATTCCACAGATACGCAGTATTTT. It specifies CASSRVQGYSTDTQYF.

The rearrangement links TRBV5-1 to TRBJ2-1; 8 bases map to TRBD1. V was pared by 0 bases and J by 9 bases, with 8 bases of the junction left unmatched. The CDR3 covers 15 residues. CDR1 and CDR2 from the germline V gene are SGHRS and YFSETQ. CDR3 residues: CASSLGGQGIGEQFF. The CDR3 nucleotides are TGCGCCAGCAGCTTGGGAGGACAGGGAATCGGTGAGCAGTTCTTC.

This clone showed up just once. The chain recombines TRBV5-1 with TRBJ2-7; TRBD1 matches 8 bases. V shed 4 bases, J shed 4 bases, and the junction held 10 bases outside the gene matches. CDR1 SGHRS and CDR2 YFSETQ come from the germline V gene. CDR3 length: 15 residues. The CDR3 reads CASSHNGQGVYEQYF. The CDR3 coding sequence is TGCGCCAGCAGCCATAACGGACAGGGCGTTTACGAGCAGTACTTC.

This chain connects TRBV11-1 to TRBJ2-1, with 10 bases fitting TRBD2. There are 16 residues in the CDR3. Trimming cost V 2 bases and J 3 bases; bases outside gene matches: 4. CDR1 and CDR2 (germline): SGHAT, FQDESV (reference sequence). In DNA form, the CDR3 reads TGTGCCAGCAGCTTAAGAGCGGGGGGGTTCTACAATGAGCAGTTCTTC. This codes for CASSLRAGGFYNEQFF.

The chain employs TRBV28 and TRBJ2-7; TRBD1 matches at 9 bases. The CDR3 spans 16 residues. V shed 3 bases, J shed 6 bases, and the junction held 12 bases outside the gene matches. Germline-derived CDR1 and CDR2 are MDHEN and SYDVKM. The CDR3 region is CASSLASGQGRSEQYF. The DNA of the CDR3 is TGTGCCAGCAGTTTGGCATCCGGACAGGGGAGGTCCGAGCAGTACTTC.

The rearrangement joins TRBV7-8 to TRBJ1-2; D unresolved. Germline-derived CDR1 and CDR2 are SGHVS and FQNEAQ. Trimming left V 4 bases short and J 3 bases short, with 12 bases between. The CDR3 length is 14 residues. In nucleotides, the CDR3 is TGTGCCAGCAGCTCATTAAACGGTGACTATGGCTACACCTTC. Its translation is CASSSLNGDYGYTF. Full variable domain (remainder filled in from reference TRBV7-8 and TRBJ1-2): GAGVSQSPRYKVAKRGQDVALRCDPISGHVSLFWYQQALGQGPEFLTYFQNEAQLDKSGLPSDRFFAERPEGSVSTLKIQRTQQEDSAVYLCASSSLNGDYGYTFGSGTRLTVV.

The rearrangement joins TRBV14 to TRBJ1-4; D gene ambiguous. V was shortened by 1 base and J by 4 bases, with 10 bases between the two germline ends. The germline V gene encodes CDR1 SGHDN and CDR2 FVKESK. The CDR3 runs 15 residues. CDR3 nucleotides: TGTGCCAGCAGCCAAGCGGGCGGACTTAATGAAAAACTGTTTTTT. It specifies CASSQAGGLNEKLFF.

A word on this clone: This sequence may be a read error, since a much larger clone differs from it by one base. The CDR3 spells CASREDSYGYTF. CDR3 DNA sequence: TGTGCCAGCAGGGAGGACAGCTATGGCTACACCTTC. This sequence joins TRBV2 and TRBJ1-2; D perhaps matches TRBD1 (6 bases). This CDR3 comprises 12 residues. Trimming stripped 6 bases from V and 4 bases from J, with 9 bases between. Germline V gene lookup returns CDR1 SNHLY and CDR2 FYNNEI.

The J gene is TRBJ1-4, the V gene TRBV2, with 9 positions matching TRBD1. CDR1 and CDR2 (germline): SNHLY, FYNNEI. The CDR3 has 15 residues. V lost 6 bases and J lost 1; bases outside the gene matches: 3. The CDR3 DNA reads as TGTGCCAGCAGGGGGGGACAGGGAACTAATGAAAAACTGTTTTTT. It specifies CASRGGQGTNEKLFF.

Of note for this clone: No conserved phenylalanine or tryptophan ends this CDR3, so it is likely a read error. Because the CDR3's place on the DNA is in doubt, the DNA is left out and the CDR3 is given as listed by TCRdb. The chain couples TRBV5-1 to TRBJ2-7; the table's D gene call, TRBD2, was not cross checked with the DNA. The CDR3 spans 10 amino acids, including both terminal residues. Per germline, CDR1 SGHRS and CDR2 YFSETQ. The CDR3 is CASSPHSGRA.

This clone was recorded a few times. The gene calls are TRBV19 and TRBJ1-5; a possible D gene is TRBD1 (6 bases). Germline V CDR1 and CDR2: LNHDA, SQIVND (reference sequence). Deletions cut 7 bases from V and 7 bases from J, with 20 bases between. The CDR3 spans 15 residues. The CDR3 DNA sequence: TGTGCCAGTAAGAGGGCCGGGGTTAGGGGGCAGCCCCAGCATTTT. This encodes CASKRAGVRGQPQHF.

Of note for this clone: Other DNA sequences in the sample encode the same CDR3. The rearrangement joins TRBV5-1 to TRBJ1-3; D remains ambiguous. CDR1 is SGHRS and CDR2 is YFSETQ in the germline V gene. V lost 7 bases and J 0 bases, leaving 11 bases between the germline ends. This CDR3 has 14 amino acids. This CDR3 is CASSQDNSGNTIYF. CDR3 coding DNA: TGCGCCAGCTCTCAAGACAACTCTGGAAACACCATATATTTT. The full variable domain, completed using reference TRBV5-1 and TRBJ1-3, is KAGVTQTPRYLIKTRGQQVTLSCSPISGHRSVSWYQQTPGQGLQFLFEYFSETQRNKGNFPGRFSGRQFSNSRSEMNVSTLELGDSALYLCASSQDNSGNTIYFGEGSWLTVV.

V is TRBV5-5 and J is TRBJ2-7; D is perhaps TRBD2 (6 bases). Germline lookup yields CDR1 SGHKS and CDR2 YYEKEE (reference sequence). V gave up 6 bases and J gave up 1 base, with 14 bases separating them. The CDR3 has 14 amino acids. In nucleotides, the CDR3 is TGTGCCAGCATCATGGAGGGTCAGTCCTACGAGCAGTACTTC. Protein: CASIMEGQSYEQYF. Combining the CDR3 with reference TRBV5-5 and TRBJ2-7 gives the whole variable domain DAGVTQSPTHLIKTRGQQVTLRCSPISGHKSVSWYQQVLGQGPQFIFQYYEKEERGRGNFPDRFSARQFPNYSSELNVNALLLGDSALYLCASIMEGQSYEQYFGPGTRLTVT.

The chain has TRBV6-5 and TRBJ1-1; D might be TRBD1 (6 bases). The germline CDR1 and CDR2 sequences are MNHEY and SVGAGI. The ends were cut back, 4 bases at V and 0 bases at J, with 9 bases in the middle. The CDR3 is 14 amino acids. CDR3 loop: CASSSGQLNTEAFF. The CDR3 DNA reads TGTGCCAGCAGTTCTGGACAGCTGAACACTGAAGCTTTCTTT.

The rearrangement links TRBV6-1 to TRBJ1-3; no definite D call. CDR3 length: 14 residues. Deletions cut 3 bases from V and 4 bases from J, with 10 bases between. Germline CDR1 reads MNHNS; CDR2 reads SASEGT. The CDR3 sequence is CASSDPSFGNTIYF. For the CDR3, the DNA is TGTGCCAGCAGTGACCCGTCCTTCGGAAACACCATATATTTT.

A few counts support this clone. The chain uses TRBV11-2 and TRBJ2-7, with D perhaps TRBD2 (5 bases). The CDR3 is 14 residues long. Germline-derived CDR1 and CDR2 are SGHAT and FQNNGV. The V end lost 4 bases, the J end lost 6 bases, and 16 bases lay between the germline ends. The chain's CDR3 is CASSSRLTGSEQYF. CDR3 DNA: TGTGCCAGCAGCTCCCGATTAACGGGGTCCGAGCAGTACTTC.

The CDR3 loop reads CASTLPSNTGELFF. The CDR3, as DNA: TGCGCCAGCACCCTTCCCAGTAACACCGGGGAGCTGTTTTTT. This chain connects TRBV5-1 to TRBJ2-2; D is ambiguous. V was clipped by 6 bases and J by 2 bases, with 11 bases between them. Germline V gene sequence: CDR1 SGHRS, CDR2 YFSETQ. This CDR3 has 14 residues.

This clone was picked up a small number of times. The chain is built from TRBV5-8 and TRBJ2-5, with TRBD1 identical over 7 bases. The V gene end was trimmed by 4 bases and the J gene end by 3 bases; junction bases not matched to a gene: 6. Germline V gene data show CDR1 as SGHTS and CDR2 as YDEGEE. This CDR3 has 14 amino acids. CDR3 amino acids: CASSLSGTEETQYF. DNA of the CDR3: TGTGCCAGCAGCCTTTCCGGGACAGAAGAGACCCAGTACTTC.

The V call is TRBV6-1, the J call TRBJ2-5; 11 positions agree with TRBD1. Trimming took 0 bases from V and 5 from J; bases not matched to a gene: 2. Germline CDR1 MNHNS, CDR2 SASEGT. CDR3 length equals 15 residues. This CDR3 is CASSEAGTGGETQYF. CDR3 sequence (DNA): TGTGCCAGCAGTGAAGCCGGGACAGGGGGGGAGACCCAGTACTTC.

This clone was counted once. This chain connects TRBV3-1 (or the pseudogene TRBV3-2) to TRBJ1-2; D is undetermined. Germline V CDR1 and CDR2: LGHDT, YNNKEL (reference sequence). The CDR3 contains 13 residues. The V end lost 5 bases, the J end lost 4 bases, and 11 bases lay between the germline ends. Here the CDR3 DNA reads TGTGCCAGCAGCTCCGGACTGCTCTATGGCTACACCTTC. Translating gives CASSSGLLYGYTF.

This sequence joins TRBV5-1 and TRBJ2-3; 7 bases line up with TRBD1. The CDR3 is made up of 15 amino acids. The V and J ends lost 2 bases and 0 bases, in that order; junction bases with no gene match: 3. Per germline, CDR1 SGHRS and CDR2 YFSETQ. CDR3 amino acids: CASSLGGLSTDTQYF. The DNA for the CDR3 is TGCGCCAGCAGCTTAGGGGGCCTCAGCACAGATACGCAGTATTTT.

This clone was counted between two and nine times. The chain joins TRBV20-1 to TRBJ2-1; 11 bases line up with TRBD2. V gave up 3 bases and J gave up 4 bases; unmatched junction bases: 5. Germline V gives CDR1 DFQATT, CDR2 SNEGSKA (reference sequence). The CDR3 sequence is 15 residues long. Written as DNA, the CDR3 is TGCAGTGCTAGTAAAGGGACTAGCGGATACAATGAGCAGTTCTTC. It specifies CSASKGTSGYNEQFF.

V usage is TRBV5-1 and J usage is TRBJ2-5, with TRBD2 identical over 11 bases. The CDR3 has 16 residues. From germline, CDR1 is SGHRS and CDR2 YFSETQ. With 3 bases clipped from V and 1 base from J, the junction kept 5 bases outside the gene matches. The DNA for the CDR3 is TGCGCCAGCAGCTCCTGGACTAGCGGGCTCCAAGAGACCCAGTACTTC. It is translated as CASSSWTSGLQETQYF.

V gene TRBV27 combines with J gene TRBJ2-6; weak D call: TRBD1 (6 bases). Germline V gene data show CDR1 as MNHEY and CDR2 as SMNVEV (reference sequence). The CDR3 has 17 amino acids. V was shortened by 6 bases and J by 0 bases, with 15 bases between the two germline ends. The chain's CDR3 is CASRPDRLYSGANVLTF. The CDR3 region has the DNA TGTGCCAGCAGGCCGGACAGACTTTACTCTGGGGCCAACGTCCTGACTTTC.

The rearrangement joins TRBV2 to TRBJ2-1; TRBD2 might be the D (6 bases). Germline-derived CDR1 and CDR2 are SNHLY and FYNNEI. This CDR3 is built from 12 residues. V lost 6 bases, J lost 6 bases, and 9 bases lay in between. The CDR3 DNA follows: TGTGCCAGCAGGGGGGACTTCAATGAGCAGTTCTTC. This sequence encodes CASRGDFNEQFF.

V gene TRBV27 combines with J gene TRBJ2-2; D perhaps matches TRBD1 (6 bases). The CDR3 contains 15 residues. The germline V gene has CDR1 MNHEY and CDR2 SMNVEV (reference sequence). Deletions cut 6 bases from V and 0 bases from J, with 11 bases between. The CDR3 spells CASRLSGANTGELFF. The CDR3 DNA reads TGTGCCAGCAGATTGTCAGGGGCGAACACCGGGGAGCTGTTTTTT.

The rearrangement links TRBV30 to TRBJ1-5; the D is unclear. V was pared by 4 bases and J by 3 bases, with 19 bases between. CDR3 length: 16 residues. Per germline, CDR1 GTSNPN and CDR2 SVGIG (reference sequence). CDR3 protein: CAWTPSGVGYNQPQHF. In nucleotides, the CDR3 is TGTGCCTGGACTCCGTCCGGGGTGGGATACAATCAGCCCCAGCATTTT.

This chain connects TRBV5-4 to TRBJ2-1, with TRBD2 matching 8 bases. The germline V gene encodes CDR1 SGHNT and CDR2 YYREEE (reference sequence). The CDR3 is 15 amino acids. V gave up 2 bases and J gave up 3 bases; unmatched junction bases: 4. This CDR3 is CASSFGGAYYNEQFF. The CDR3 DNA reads TGTGCCAGCAGCTTCGGGGGGGCTTACTACAATGAGCAGTTCTTC.